These T cell receptor beta chains were read from a single sample in a study of cytomegalovirus exposure and HLA in healthy donors. Sequencing was performed with immunoSEQ multiplex PCR; in TCRdb, only in-frame clones are kept and a portion is missing. Here the sample spans under 70,000 clones, roughly 70% being singletons. The sample taken for sequencing was PBMCs. The receptors stem from a woman aged 60 to 75 in good health and CMV-seropositive. Each CDR3 is given without its conserved first and last residue. Fields, in order: CDR3 length, J gene, V gene, CDR3 protein.

15	TRBJ2-2	TRBV5-6	ASTLGGGTPNTGELF
17	TRBJ2-7	TRBV6-1	ASSERHLGLAGGPHEQY
13	TRBJ2-3	TRBV4-2	ASSPRGGASDTQY
11	TRBJ2-3	TRBV27	ASSYSGEDTQY
17	TRBJ2-5	TRBV5-6	ASSLAKFPGQGLQETQY
12	TRBJ1-3	TRBV6-6	ASSYSSIGNTIY
11	TRBJ2-7	TRBV6-5	ASTRDRALEQY
13	TRBJ2-7	TRBV11-2	ASSPRQSISYEQY
14	TRBJ1-1	TRBV10-3	AIVRQGAFQGTEAF
12	TRBJ2-3	TRBV4-3	ASSQVSFADTQY
11	TRBJ2-1	TRBV27	ASSRLVQGEQF
13	TRBJ2-5	TRBV11-2	ASSRSGGAKETQY
12	TRBJ1-4	TRBV6-5	ASSYQGGGEKLF
15	TRBJ2-5	TRBV7-2	ASSPGQGRGGLETQY
12	TRBJ1-1	TRBV11-2	ASSQQGGSTEAF
15	TRBJ1-1	TRBV7-9	ASSSPPGAGGASEAF
10	TRBJ2-3	TRBV7-7	ASSPGGYTQY
13	TRBJ2-5	TRBV6-1	ASSDRQGNLETQY
13	TRBJ1-1	TRBV11-2	ASSSLQGAGTEAF
13	TRBJ1-4	TRBV5-1	ASSPEAQLNEKLF
12	TRBJ1-1	TRBV6-5	ASRRDGIHTEAF
12	TRBJ1-1	TRBV5-1	ASSLHRGDTEAF
15	TRBJ1-4	TRBV5-8	ASSLRGQRATNEKLF
14	TRBJ1-6	TRBV5-4	ASSLGGGQANSPLH
14	TRBJ2-3	TRBV19	ACSDWTGANTDTQY
15	TRBJ2-1	TRBV4-3	ASSQEPLGSFYNEQF
15	TRBJ1-3	TRBV5-4	ASSLAGGRRSGNTIY
14	TRBJ2-7	TRBV7-2	ASSSRAGGSSYEQY
16	TRBJ2-5	TRBV19	ASSRGLTGTGNIETQY
11	TRBJ1-6	TRBV6-5	ASIETGDSPLH
13	TRBJ2-3	TRBV13	ASSILGGSTDTQY
12	TRBJ1-2	TRBV7-2	ASSLGARVYGYT
12	TRBJ1-2	TRBV7-8	ASSLWEGGYGYT
14	TRBJ2-7	TRBV6-6	ASSIQPGQGAGEQY
13	TRBJ2-1	TRBV6-5	ASRRWDRPYNEQF
12	TRBJ1-4	TRBV5-6	ASSLVGAPEKLF
12	TRBJ2-3	TRBV4-1	ASSQVEGTDTQY
12	TRBJ2-1	TRBV5-1	ATLRSGGYNEQF
13	TRBJ1-2	TRBV6-1	ASSEEGASNYGYT
13	TRBJ2-2	TRBV9	ASSFRTGNTGELF
10	TRBJ2-1	TRBV5-1	ASSLGHNEQF
15	TRBJ1-4	TRBV4-3	ASSQRPPGGFNEKLF
11	TRBJ2-2	TRBV2	ASSARGVGELF
12	TRBJ1-4	TRBV18	ASSSGGAGEKLF
10	TRBJ1-6	TRBV19	ASSLHRGPLH
16	TRBJ2-3	TRBV5-4	ASSSGLAGTPGADTQY
13	TRBJ2-7	TRBV7-2	ASSLSALSSYEQY
13	TRBJ2-1	TRBV5-1	ASSEQGSSYNEQF
12	TRBJ1-1	TRBV19	ASKTGQQNTEAF
12	TRBJ2-5	TRBV9	ASSVAGVSETQY
14	TRBJ1-1	TRBV5-6	ASSLESGLGNTEAF
12	TRBJ2-7	TRBV6-5	ASSYSGRTYEQY
10	TRBJ1-6	TRBV7-9	ASSFENPPLH
13	TRBJ1-5	TRBV12-5	ASGLLQGSNQPQH
13	TRBJ2-5	TRBV7-2	ASTSGGAGFETQY
11	TRBJ1-2	TRBV4-1	ASQGHSNYGYT
13	NA	TRBV7-2	ASSLDRDRVYEQY